Described below is a single T cell receptor beta chain sequence and its context. The authors' processing: Reference gene primer amplification gave nucleated cell count estimates. TCRdb keeps only in-frame clones here, not all; method: immunoSEQ multiplex PCR. V, J and clone size were drawn from that table, and D and trimming were deduced from the DNA. The profile covers 110,000 or so clones, with about four fifths appearing a single time and around 9.3% taken by the ten largest. Germline V gene sequence: CDR1 SGHAT, CDR2 FQNNGV. V gave up 4 bases and J gave up 7 bases; unmatched junction bases: 15. This CDR3 spans 17 amino acids. This sample was included in a study of blood T cell repertoires in COVID-19. Looking at the study overall: The origin of the acute and convalescent COVID-19 samples was the United States, Italy and Spain. PBMCs, B-cell-depleted T cells, or T cells were the source of the cDNA or gDNA that made up the material.

This TCR derives from a human donor in a cohort sampled during active COVID-19. The genes are TRBV11-2 and TRBJ2-1; 8 bases agree with TRBD1. What was sequenced was peripheral blood. As DNA, the CDR3 is TGTGCCAGCAGCTCGCTTCAGGGGGCTAGAAACTCGAATGAGCAGTTCTTC. This translates into CASSSLQGARNSNEQFF.